The clone carrying this T cell receptor (beta chain) was detected only a few times. These data originate in a study of T-cell memory formation after mild COVID-19. The overall study: TCR clusters showed largely donor specificity.

The length of the CDR3 is 15 residues. V shed 7 bases and J 3 bases; nucleotides not matched to a gene: 5. Per germline, CDR1 MGHDK and CDR2 SYGVNS. TCRdb independently ran MiXCR on the 5' RACE reads; one entry per CDR3 protein. The table includes about 110,000 distinct CDR3 sequences, about a sixth detected once. The sequence was collected from a man aged 18 to 35 who had mild COVID-19 (a few samples of this study predate the infection). Cell type and time point are not known. The sequencing input was PBMCs or a T cell subset sorted from them (not recorded which). V and J are TRBV25-1 and TRBJ2-5, with TRBD2 matching 13 bases. The CDR3 region has the DNA TGTGCCAGCACCGGACTAGCGGGGGCGAAAGAGACCCAGTACTTC. Translated: CASTGLAGAKETQYF.